These T cell receptor beta chains were read from a single sample in a study of technical replicates of blood from a few donors. Repertoires were generated with immunoSEQ multiplex PCR, while TCRdb's copy carries only in-frame clones and drops some. The sample gives tens of thousands of clones, over 85% of which show up once; over 0.35% is in the top ten. Sequenced material: T cells isolated from PBMCs. The receptors originated from a human donor in good health. Each CDR3 is given with its conserved first and last residue. A D gene is named only where the DNA matches it firmly. Clone size is not always given. Where it is, it says once, few, many or a class for expanded clones.

>TRBJ2-1|NA|TRBV16|NA
TGTGCCAGCAGCCAATCTTACGGGGACTCCTACAATGAGCAGTTCTTC
CASSQSYGDSYNEQFF
>TRBJ1-3|once|TRBV23-1|TRBD1
TGCGCCAGCATCCCGCTGACAGGGGTGAGAGGAAACACCATATATTTT
CASIPLTGVRGNTIYF
>TRBJ2-1|NA|TRBV19|TRBD2
TGTGCCAGTAGATTTCTAGCGGGAGCGGCCAATGAGCAGTTCTTC
CASRFLAGAANEQFF
>TRBJ1-2|NA|TRBV28|NA
TGTGCCAGCAGTCATCGGGAATACTATGGCTACACCTTC
CASSHREYYGYTF
>TRBJ2-2|NA|TRBV11-3|TRBD2
TGTGCCAGCAGCTTTAGCGGGCAGGGCACCGGGGAGCTGTTTTTT
CASSFSGQGTGELFF
>TRBJ1-1|NA|TRBV6-5|TRBD1
TGTGCCAGCAGTGGACAGGGGACCACTGAAGCTTTCTTT
CASSGQGTTEAFF
>TRBJ2-5|NA|TRBV5-6|NA
TGTGCCAGCAGCCGCACATTTGGTTCGGAGACCCAGTACTTC
CASSRTFGSETQYF
>TRBJ1-3|NA|TRBV5-1|NA
TGCGCCAGCAGCTGGTCAAGAGGCCCACCCGCCGGGAACACCATATATTTT
CASSWSRGPPAGNTIYF
>TRBJ2-1|NA|TRBV30|NA
TGTGCCTGGAGAGGGGAGGTTGGGAGACCTAGCTCCTACAATGAGCAGTTCTTC
CAWRGEVGRPSSYNEQFF
>TRBJ2-7|NA|TRBV6-5|TRBD1
TGTGCCAGCAGCCGGACAGGGGAAAGCTCCTACGAGCAGTACTTC
CASSRTGESSYEQYF
>TRBJ2-1|NA|TRBV30|NA
TGTGCCTGGAGCTCATTGGGCCTAAGCTCCTACAATGAGCAGTTCTTC
CAWSSLGLSSYNEQFF
>TRBJ2-7|NA|TRBV7-2|TRBD2
TGTGCCAGCAGCCAAACTAGCGGGAGGGAACTCTCCTACGAGCAGTACTTC
CASSQTSGRELSYEQYF
>TRBJ2-7|NA|TRBV27|TRBD2
TGTGCCAGCAGTTCCCTAGCGGGAGGGGACACCTACGAGCAGTACTTC
CASSSLAGGDTYEQYF
>TRBJ1-5|NA|TRBV28|NA
TGTGCCAGCAGTACTCACATGCCACAGCAGCCCCAGCATTTT
CASSTHMPQQPQHF
>TRBJ1-2|NA|TRBV19|NA
TGTGCCAGTGGGGCCTTACCGTCTGGCTACACCTTC
CASGALPSGYTF
>TRBJ2-7|NA|TRBV30|TRBD2
TGTGCCTGGAGTGCGTCCGGGACTAGCGGGAGTTCCGAGCAGTACTTC
CAWSASGTSGSSEQYF